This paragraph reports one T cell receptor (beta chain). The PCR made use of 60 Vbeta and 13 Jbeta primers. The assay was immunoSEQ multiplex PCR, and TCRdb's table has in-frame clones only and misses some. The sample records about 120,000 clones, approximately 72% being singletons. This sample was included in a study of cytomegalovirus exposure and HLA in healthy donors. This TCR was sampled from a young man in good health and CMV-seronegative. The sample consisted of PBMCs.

The CDR3 region has the DNA TGCGCCAGCAGCTTGGGTGATAGATGGACTGAAGCTTTCTTT. Protein: CASSLGDRWTEAFF. The chain links TRBV5-1 to TRBJ1-1, with D unclear. CDR1 and CDR2 from the germline V gene are SGHRS and YFSETQ. V was pared by 0 bases and J by 5 bases, with 11 bases between. The CDR3 length is 14 residues.